A single sample is the source of the 23 T cell receptor beta chains below, sequenced in a study of Tregs in tolerant kidney transplant recipients. The nonmyeloablative bone marrow transplants came from related graft donors, with transient mixed chimerism. The protocol was immunoSEQ multiplex PCR, while the TCRdb copy is restricted to in-frame clones and leaves out a portion. The table lists 15,000 or so clones. Source: CD8+ T cells from blood (PBMCs), taken 6 months after the transplant. All receptors derive from a human patient who received a combined kidney and bone marrow transplant. Some T cells may be the graft donor's.

Comment on this clone: The read terminates 3 residues ahead of where the CDR3 ends, so the germline J gene completes it. The chain employs TRBV10-1 and TRBJ2-3; the match to TRBD2 covers 12 bases. The germline V gene has CDR1 WNHNN and CDR2 SYGVQD (reference sequence). With 3 bases clipped from V and 8 bases from J, the junction kept 9 bases outside the gene matches. This CDR3 spans 16 amino acids. CDR3: CASSDRLAGEISTQYF. The CDR3 DNA, read in part, is TGCGCCAGCAGTGACAGACTAGCGGGAGAGATCTCTACG.

In regard to this clone: The read finishes 3 residues shy of the CDR3 end, and the germline J gene is used to complete it. The gene calls are TRBV20-1 and TRBJ2-1; D is undetermined. Germline CDR1 is DFQATT and CDR2 is SNEGSKA (reference sequence). V lost 0 bases and J 0 bases, leaving 9 bases between the germline ends. The CDR3 consists of 15 residues. The CDR3 spells CSARDRSSSYNEQFF. The DNA read from the CDR3 is TGCAGTGCTAGAGATAGATCGAGCTCCTACAATGAG.

As to this clone: The CDR3 end is not reached by the read, which stops 3 residues before it; the germline J gene fills it in. Other DNA sequences in this sample translate to the same CDR3. This rearrangement joins TRBV18 to TRBJ1-2; TRBD1 might be the D (5 bases). Germline-derived CDR1 and CDR2 are KGHSH and LQKENI. Trimming took 2 bases from V and 4 from J, leaving 14 bases between them. The CDR3 is made up of 15 amino acids. The sequenced CDR3 bases are TGTGCCAGCTCACCAGCGGCAGGGCTTACCTATGGC. Its translation: CASSPAAGLTYG. The CDR3 reads in full as CASSPAAGLTYGYTF.

Of note for this clone: Coverage ceases 3 residues before the CDR3 finishes, and the germline J gene fills in the end. The chain links TRBV19 to TRBJ1-5, with a possible D match to TRBD1 (5 bases). The CDR3 has 17 residues. Germline CDR1 reads LNHDA; CDR2 reads SQIVND (reference sequence). V lost 1 base, J lost 0 bases, and 13 bases lay in between. The CDR3 loop is CASSIGGGDYSNQPQHF. CDR3 DNA (partial): TGTGCCAGTAGTATAGGAGGAGGGGATTATAGCAATCAGCCC.

Concerning this clone: From the germline J gene comes the end of the CDR3, since the read stops 3 residues before it. The V gene is TRBV6-1, the J gene TRBJ1-1; 7 bases are shared with TRBD1. The CDR3 is made up of 14 amino acids. J was trimmed by 4 bases and V by 3 bases; bases with no gene match: 5. The germline CDR1 and CDR2 sequences are MNHNS and SASEGT. CDR3 loop: CASSDEQGPTEAFF. The CDR3 bases that were read are TGTGCCAGCAGTGACGAACAGGGGCCCACTGAA.

Notes on this clone: The read ends 3 residues before the CDR3 terminus; that terminus is restored from the germline J gene. This chain uses TRBV20-1 with TRBJ2-1, with 10 bases aligning to TRBD2. Germline CDR1 and CDR2: DFQATT and SNEGSKA (reference sequence). This CDR3 has 16 residues. V shed 4 bases, J shed 1 base, and the junction held 7 bases outside the gene matches. The CDR3 protein is CSAKRGGTHSYNEQFF. The DNA read from the CDR3 is TGCAGTGCTAAGCGGGGGGGCACCCATTCCTACAATGAG.

A word on this clone: Coverage ceases 3 residues before the CDR3 finishes, and the germline J gene fills in the end. This rearrangement joins TRBV18 to TRBJ2-7; 8 bases map to TRBD1. The junction had 20 bases not matched to a gene; V was cut back by 8 bases and J by 2 bases. Per the germline V gene, CDR1 is KGHSH and CDR2 is LQKENI. CDR3 length: 18 amino acids. CDR3 DNA, as far as it was read: TGTGCCAGCGCATACACCCTTGACCGGGACAGGCCCCCCTACGAG. The encoded protein is CASAYTLDRDRPPYE. The CDR3 in its entirety is CASAYTLDRDRPPYEQYF.

To note about this clone: From the germline J gene comes the end of the CDR3, since the read stops 3 residues before it. The chain links TRBV6-2 or TRBV6-3 to TRBJ2-1, with D possibly being TRBD2 (5 bases). V lost 4 bases, J lost 9 bases, and 13 bases lay in between. The germline CDR1 and CDR2 sequences are MNHEY and SVGEGT. The CDR3 totals 13 residues. Partial CDR3 DNA: TGTGCCAGCAGTTCGTGGTCCAGCGGTGAG. This encodes CASSSWSSGE. The whole CDR3 sequence reads CASSSWSSGEQFF.

As for this clone: The read terminates 3 residues ahead of where the CDR3 ends, so the germline J gene completes it. This chain uses TRBV6-2 or TRBV6-3 with TRBJ2-1, with TRBD1 as a possible D gene (5 bases). Between the trimmed V and J ends, which lost 3 bases and 9 bases, there was a span of 9 bases. CDR1 and CDR2 from the germline V gene are MNHEY and SVGEGT. This CDR3 spans 12 amino acids. The sequenced CDR3 bases are TGTGCCAGCAGTTATGGGGCTCCTGAG. It translates to CASSYGAPE. The full CDR3 protein is CASSYGAPEQFF.

A note on this clone: Sequencing ends 3 residues short of the CDR3 end; the germline J gene provides the rest. The chain employs TRBV23-1 and TRBJ2-7; maybe TRBD1 (5 bases). TRBV23-1 is an ORF for which the function is uncertain. Between the trimmed V and J ends, which lost 9 bases and 4 bases, there was a span of 10 bases. The CDR3 is 11 amino acids. Incomplete CDR3 DNA: TGCGCCAGAAATCAGGGTTACGAG. It yields the protein CARNQGYE. The full-length CDR3 reads as CARNQGYEQYF.

In regard to this clone: The read is 3 residues too short to cover the CDR3 end, so that end is filled in from the germline J gene. The chain carries TRBV19 and TRBJ2-3; D call uncertain. Germline V CDR1 and CDR2: LNHDA, SQIVND (reference sequence). V lost 10 bases and J lost 0, with 14 bases in between. CDR3 length equals 14 residues. The sequenced part of the CDR3 DNA is TGTGCCACCTCCTTGCTAACTAGCACAGATACG. Residues: CATSLLTSTDT. The complete CDR3 reads CATSLLTSTDTQYF.

Comment on this clone: Read coverage stops 3 residues before the CDR3 terminus; the germline J gene supplies the remainder. This sequence joins TRBV7-8 and TRBJ2-7; D ambiguous. Germline loops: CDR1 SGHVS, CDR2 FQNEAQ. The V end lost 5 bases, the J end lost 3 bases, and 14 bases lay between the germline ends. The CDR3 length is 14 residues. The sequenced CDR3 bases are TGTGCCAGCAGCAGGGCCTTGGGCCACTACGAG. It is translated as CASSRALGHYE. The entire CDR3 sequence reads CASSRALGHYEQYF.

Concerning this clone itself: The read ends 3 residues before the CDR3 terminus; that terminus is restored from the germline J gene. V usage is TRBV7-6 and J usage is TRBJ2-7; the D gene is possibly TRBD2 (7 bases). The germline gives CDR1 SGHVS, CDR2 FNYEAQ. V gave up 1 base and J gave up 2 bases, with 15 bases separating them. CDR3 length: 16 residues. CDR3 residues: CASSLGGGGGTYEQYF. The covered CDR3 bases are TGTGCCAGCAGCTTAGGGGGAGGGGGAGGGACCTACGAG.

Concerning this clone: The CDR3 is cut off 3 residues early in the read; its end comes from the germline J gene. The rearrangement joins TRBV7-7 to TRBJ1-2; tentatively, D is TRBD1 (5 bases). The CDR3 is made up of 13 amino acids. CDR1 and CDR2 (germline): SSHAT, FNYEAQ (reference sequence). This chain's CDR3 is CASSSSGANDYTF. CDR3 DNA (partial): TGTGCCAGCAGCTCCAGCGGGGCTAATGAC.

On this clone itself: Read data end 3 residues before the CDR3 end; the end is taken from the germline J gene. This chain joins TRBV18 and TRBJ2-2; 10 bases align to TRBD1. The length of the CDR3 is 17 residues. Germline V gene data show CDR1 as KGHSH and CDR2 as LQKENI. V lost 2 bases and J lost 7; bases outside the gene matches: 10. CDR3 loop: CASSPVGTGDQDGELFF. CDR3 DNA (partial): TGTGCCAGCTCACCAGTAGGGACAGGGGATCAGGACGGGGAG.

Details on this clone: The CDR3 end is not reached by the read, which stops 3 residues before it; the germline J gene fills it in. The rearrangement links TRBV7-8 to TRBJ2-1; D perhaps matches TRBD2 (6 bases). The germline V and J ends were trimmed by 1 base and 5 bases, with 15 bases remaining between them. The CDR3 spans 16 residues. Germline V gene lookup returns CDR1 SGHVS and CDR2 FQNEAQ. CDR3 bases read: TGTGCCAGCAGCTTAGGGTTAATGGTAGCGGACAATGAG. It is translated as CASSLGLMVADNE. The CDR3 in full is CASSLGLMVADNEQFF.

Concerning this clone: The missing CDR3 end, 3 residues past where the read stops, is filled in from the germline J gene. V and J are TRBV7-9 and TRBJ2-1, with 10 nucleotides matching TRBD1. The V and J ends lost 6 bases and 8 bases, in that order; junction bases with no gene match: 7. The CDR3 covers 14 residues. Germline V lookup: CDR1 SEHNR, CDR2 FQNEAQ (reference sequence). Incomplete CDR3 DNA: TGTGCCAGCAGGGGACAGGGGATGAAGGATGAG. It specifies CASRGQGMKDE. The full CDR3 protein is CASRGQGMKDEQFF.

As regards this clone: The CDR3 end lies 3 residues beyond the end of the read and is filled in from the germline J gene. The chain couples TRBV20-1 to TRBJ2-7; 9 bases line up with TRBD1. CDR3 length: 15 residues. V gave up 2 bases and J gave up 2 bases; unmatched junction bases: 7. Germline V gene sequence: CDR1 DFQATT, CDR2 SNEGSKA (reference sequence). This CDR3 is CSARFQGQGPYEQYF. CDR3 DNA, as far as it was read: TGCAGTGCTAGATTCCAGGGACAGGGCCCCTACGAG.

On this clone itself: The CDR3 extends 3 residues past the end of the read, so its final part is completed from the germline J gene. The rearrangement links TRBV20-1 to TRBJ1-2, with D possibly being TRBD1 (5 bases). Germline CDR1 reads DFQATT; CDR2 reads SNEGSKA (reference sequence). Trimming stripped 6 bases from V and 7 bases from J, with 24 bases between. CDR3 length: 15 amino acids. CDR3 DNA, as far as it was read: TGCAGTGCCTCACCCCCAGGGTTGGAGCTCCCTGGC. Translating gives CSASPPGLELPG. The CDR3 in full is CSASPPGLELPGYTF.

Remarks on this clone: Read data end 3 residues before the CDR3 end; the end is taken from the germline J gene. The rearrangement uses TRBV18 and TRBJ1-3, with 7 positions matching TRBD1. J was trimmed by 2 bases and V by 3 bases; bases with no gene match: 7. CDR3 length: 16 amino acids. Germline CDR1 is KGHSH and CDR2 is LQKENI. The part of the CDR3 DNA that was read is TGTGCCAGCTCACCTCCCACAGGGGCACCTGGAAACACC. It translates to CASSPPTGAPGNT. The entire CDR3 sequence reads CASSPPTGAPGNTIYF. Using reference TRBV18 and TRBJ1-3 for the parts outside the CDR3, the full variable domain is NAGVMQNPRHLVRRRGQEARLRCSPMKGHSHVYWYRQLPEEGLKFMVYLQKENIIDESGMPKERFSAEFPKEGPSILRIQQVVRGDSAAYFCASSPPTGAPGNTIYFGEGSWLTVV.

Partial CDR3 DNA: TGTGCCAGCAGCCAAGGACAGGGGACCGAG. Translated: CASSQGQGTE. The complete CDR3 protein is CASSQGQGTEQYF. This rearrangement joins TRBV7-6 to TRBJ2-7, with 9 positions matching TRBD1. The read ends 3 residues early relative to the CDR3; the germline J gene fills the gap. This CDR3 contains 13 residues. Germline assignment: CDR1 SGHVS and CDR2 FNYEAQ. Trimming at V came to 5 bases and at J to 6 bases, leaving 5 bases not matched to a gene.

Of note for this clone: The read terminates 3 residues before the CDR3 end, so the remaining end is supplied by the germline J gene. The rearrangement uses TRBV7-9 and TRBJ2-1; TRBD1 might be the D (5 bases). The CDR3 totals 11 residues. Germline-derived CDR1 and CDR2 are SEHNR and FQNEAQ (reference sequence). The V end was cut by 3 bases, the J end by 9 bases, with 6 bases between. CDR3 amino acids: CASSFRGEQFF. Incomplete CDR3 DNA: TGTGCCAGCAGCTTTAGGGGTGAG.

Comment on this clone: The CDR3 end is not reached by the read, which stops 3 residues before it; the germline J gene fills it in. The chain employs TRBV29-1 and TRBJ2-7; 7 nucleotides align to TRBD1. This CDR3 has 14 amino acids. In germline, CDR1 is SQVTM, CDR2 ANQGSEA. J gave up 0 bases and V 3 bases, and 5 bases lay outside the gene matches. The CDR3 DNA, read in part, is TGCAGCGTTGATTCACAGGGGAGCTCCTACGAG. Encoded protein: CSVDSQGSSYE. The full CDR3 protein reads CSVDSQGSSYEQYF.